This T cell receptor beta chain was observed in a study of siplizumab effects on memory and regulatory T cells. Overall study results and limits: Apparently more diverse than memory cells, naive T cells also seemed major alloresponse contributors. Mappable alloreactive CD4+ clones averaged approximately 69% Treg-derived with siplizumab versus under 30% in controls.

With respect to this clone: Antigen unknown.

The V end was cut by 0 bases, the J end by 13 bases, with 15 bases between. Germline V gene data show CDR1 as MGHRA and CDR2 as YSYEKL. The CDR3 totals 13 residues. The table came from immunoSEQ multiplex PCR; TCRdb's copy has only in-frame clones and leaves some out. The sample includes about 56,000 clones, approximately 97% of them seen just once. The TCR originated in a human donor in good health. Material: naive CD8+ T cells sorted from blood. This chain links TRBV4-1 with TRBJ1-1; D ambiguous. CDR3 sequence (DNA): TGCGCCAGCAGCCAAGACTTGGCGATGTGGGGTTTCTTT. It translates to CASSQDLAMWGFF.